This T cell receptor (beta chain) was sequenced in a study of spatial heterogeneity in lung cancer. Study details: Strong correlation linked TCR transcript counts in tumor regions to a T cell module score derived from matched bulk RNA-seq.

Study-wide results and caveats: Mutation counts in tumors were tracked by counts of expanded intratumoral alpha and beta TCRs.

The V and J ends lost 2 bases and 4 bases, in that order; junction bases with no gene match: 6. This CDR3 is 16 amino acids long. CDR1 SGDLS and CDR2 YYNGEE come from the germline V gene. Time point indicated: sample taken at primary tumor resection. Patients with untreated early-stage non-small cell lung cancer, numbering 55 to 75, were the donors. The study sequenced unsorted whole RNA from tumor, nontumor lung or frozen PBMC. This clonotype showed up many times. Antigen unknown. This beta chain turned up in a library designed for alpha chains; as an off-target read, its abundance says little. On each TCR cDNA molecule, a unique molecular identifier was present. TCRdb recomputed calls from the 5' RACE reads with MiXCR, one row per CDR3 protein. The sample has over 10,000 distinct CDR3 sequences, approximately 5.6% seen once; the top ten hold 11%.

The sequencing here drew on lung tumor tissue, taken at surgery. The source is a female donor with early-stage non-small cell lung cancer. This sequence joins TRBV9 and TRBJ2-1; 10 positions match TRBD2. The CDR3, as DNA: TGTGCCAGCAGCGTGGGCAAGACTAGCGGGTACAATGAGCAGTTCTTC. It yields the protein CASSVGKTSGYNEQFF.